These 29 T cell receptor beta chains came from one sample sequenced in a study of cytomegalovirus exposure and HLA in healthy donors. The PCR made use of 60 Vbeta and 13 Jbeta primers. The assay was immunoSEQ multiplex PCR, and TCRdb's table has in-frame clones only and misses some. The top ten hold 1.5% to 2% of the sample, which has about 150,000 clones, approximately 73% seen once. The sequencing input was PBMCs. The receptors were sampled from a woman aged 18-29 years in good health and CMV-seronegative.

In this sample, this clone turned up a few times. V is TRBV5-1 and J is TRBJ2-5, with TRBD1 matching 9 bases. The CDR3 sequence is 15 residues long. The J segment lost 0 bases and the V segment lost 5 bases, leaving 5 bases of the junction unmatched. Germline loops: CDR1 SGHRS, CDR2 YFSETQ. The CDR3: CASSPGTGYQETQYF. The CDR3 region has the DNA TGCGCCAGCAGTCCCGGGACAGGGTACCAAGAGACCCAGTACTTC. Together with reference TRBV5-1 and TRBJ2-5, the CDR3 gives the full variable domain: KAGVTQTPRYLIKTRGQQVTLSCSPISGHRSVSWYQQTPGQGLQFLFEYFSETQRNKGNFPGRFSGRQFSNSRSEMNVSTLELGDSALYLCASSPGTGYQETQYFGPGTRLLVL.

This sequence joins TRBV5-1 and TRBJ2-6; 14 nucleotides agree with TRBD2. This CDR3 contains 18 residues. J was trimmed by 2 bases and V by 3 bases; bases with no gene match: 4. Germline-derived CDR1 and CDR2 are SGHRS and YFSETQ. The CDR3 loop reads CASSSGLAGAPGANVLTF. In DNA, the CDR3 is TGCGCCAGCAGCTCGGGACTAGCGGGAGCTCCTGGGGCCAACGTCCTGACTTTC.

The chain employs TRBV10-3 and TRBJ2-5, with 9 bases fitting TRBD1. Germline-derived CDR1 and CDR2 are ENHRY and SYGVKD. Losses at the gene ends were 4 bases for V and 5 bases for J; bases not matched to a gene: 11. The CDR3 contains 16 residues. As DNA, the CDR3 is TGTGCCATCAGTGGAACGAAACAGGGGGCAACGGAGACCCAGTACTTC. Its protein product is CAISGTKQGATETQYF.

The V gene is TRBV29-1, the J gene TRBJ2-1, with 12 bases identical to TRBD2. The CDR3 contains 13 residues. Germline CDR1 and CDR2: SQVTM and ANQGSEA. Unmatched junction bases numbered 1, after V lost 4 bases and J lost 6 bases. The CDR3 is CSVGTSGINEQFF. The CDR3 nucleotides read TGCAGCGTTGGGACTAGCGGGATCAATGAGCAGTTCTTC.

The chain combines TRBV28 with TRBJ2-1; 14 bases map to TRBD2. The junction had 5 bases not matched to a gene; V was cut back by 1 base and J by 6 bases. This CDR3 comprises 17 residues. CDR1 and CDR2 (germline): MDHEN, SYDVKM. In DNA, the CDR3 is TGTGCCAGCAGTTTATCGGGACTAGCGGGAGTGGGCAATGAGCAGTTCTTC. Its protein is CASSLSGLAGVGNEQFF.

The table lists this clone with a count of one. The CDR3 DNA is TGTGCCAGCTCGCCCAGGGAATTCCCATCCACTGAAGCTTTCTTT. The encoded protein is CASSPREFPSTEAFF. The rearrangement links TRBV18 to TRBJ1-1, with D possibly matching TRBD1 (5 bases). Per the germline V gene, CDR1 is KGHSH and CDR2 is LQKENI. CDR3 length: 15 amino acids. Trimming took 6 bases from V and 4 from J, leaving 18 bases between them. The whole variable domain, remainder taken from reference TRBV18 and TRBJ1-1, is NAGVMQNPRHLVRRRGQEARLRCSPMKGHSHVYWYRQLPEEGLKFMVYLQKENIIDESGMPKERFSAEFPKEGPSILRIQQVVRGDSAAYFCASSPREFPSTEAFFGQGTRLTVV.

The chain uses TRBV18 and TRBJ1-1; unclear D gene. The CDR3 is 15 amino acids. Germline CDR1 and CDR2: KGHSH and LQKENI. The V end lost 1 base, the J end lost 4 bases, and 13 bases lay between the germline ends. DNA of the CDR3: TGTGCCAGCTCACCACGAGGCCAGCGGGTCACTGAAGCTTTCTTT. Translated, it gives CASSPRGQRVTEAFF.

This chain joins TRBV5-8 and TRBJ1-2; D gene unclear. Germline V gene sequence: CDR1 SGHTS, CDR2 YDEGEE. V gave up 3 bases and J gave up 5 bases, with 8 bases separating them. The CDR3 is made up of 12 amino acids. CDR3 protein: CASSWREYGYTF. The DNA for the CDR3 is TGTGCCAGCAGCTGGAGGGAATATGGCTACACCTTC.

This clone appeared a few times. This chain uses TRBV6-1 with TRBJ2-7; D is perhaps TRBD1 (5 bases). Germline V gives CDR1 MNHNS, CDR2 SASEGT. V lost 1 base and J lost 1, with 11 bases in between. This CDR3 region has 15 residues. CDR3 in amino acids: CASSEVRDTSYEQYF. Here the CDR3 DNA reads TGTGCCAGCAGTGAAGTCAGGGATACGTCCTACGAGCAGTACTTC.

The chain joins TRBV30 to TRBJ1-1; 7 positions agree with TRBD1. Losses at the gene ends were 1 base for V and 8 bases for J; bases not matched to a gene: 1. The CDR3 is 11 residues long. CDR1 is GTSNPN and CDR2 is SVGIG in the germline V gene (reference sequence). The CDR3 is CAWSGTGEAFF. The CDR3 region has the DNA TGTGCCTGGAGTGGGACAGGCGAAGCTTTCTTT.

This chain connects TRBV11-2 to TRBJ2-5; D call uncertain. The V and J ends lost 4 bases and 5 bases respectively, with 5 bases between them. Germline V CDR1 and CDR2: SGHAT, FQNNGV. This CDR3 has 11 amino acids. DNA of the CDR3: TGTGCCAGCAGCTCCGGTGAGACCCAGTACTTC. This encodes CASSSGETQYF. The whole variable domain, filled in from reference TRBV11-2 and TRBJ2-5, reads EAGVAQSPRYKIIEKRQSVAFWCNPISGHATLYWYQQILGQGPKLLIQFQNNGVVDDSQLPKDRFSAERLKGVDSTLKIQPAKLEDSAVYLCASSSGETQYFGPGTRLLVL.

This chain uses TRBV5-4 with TRBJ2-1, with 8 bases identical to TRBD1. J was trimmed by 2 bases and V by 0 bases; bases with no gene match: 7. CDR3 length equals 17 residues. CDR1 is SGHNT and CDR2 is YYREEE in the germline V gene (reference sequence). CDR3 in amino acids: CASSLATGGRTYNEQFF. The CDR3 DNA reads TGTGCCAGCAGCTTGGCAACAGGGGGAAGAACCTACAATGAGCAGTTCTTC.

CDR3 protein: CASSRGGPPYEQYF. CDR3 bases: TGTGCCAGCAGTAGAGGGGGTCCCCCCTACGAGCAGTACTTC. The chain combines TRBV6-5 with TRBJ2-7; maybe TRBD1 (6 bases). V gave up 5 bases and J gave up 2 bases, with 13 bases separating them. Germline V gene data show CDR1 as MNHEY and CDR2 as SVGAGI. The CDR3 runs to 14 residues.

V and J are TRBV5-8 and TRBJ2-7, with 12 bases lining up with TRBD2. Germline V gene lookup returns CDR1 SGHTS and CDR2 YDEGEE. There are 15 residues in the CDR3. Germline trimming cut 3 bases from V and 1 base from J; bases unmatched to any gene: 2. For the CDR3, the DNA is TGTGCCAGCAGCTCCGGACTAGCGGGGTCCTACGAGCAGTACGTC. This gives the protein CASSSGLAGSYEQYV.

The CDR3 is CSAGQLDEQYF. The CDR3 bases are TGCAGCGCAGGACAGTTAGACGAGCAGTACTTC. This sequence joins TRBV29-1 and TRBJ2-7, with TRBD1 as a possible D gene (6 bases). The V gene's germline CDR1 is SQVTM and CDR2 ANQGSEA. V lost 7 bases and J 5 bases, leaving 12 bases between the germline ends. The CDR3 loop spans 11 amino acids.

The V and J genes are TRBV4-3 and TRBJ2-1, with 15 bases fitting TRBD2. Germline V gives CDR1 LGHNA, CDR2 YSLEER. The CDR3 is 18 amino acids. V trimming: 6 bases; J trimming: 4 bases; junction bases outside the gene matches: 10. The CDR3 protein is CASSPGLAGGPYYNEQFF. CDR3 DNA: TGCGCCAGCAGTCCCGGACTAGCGGGGGGGCCCTATTACAATGAGCAGTTCTTC.

The gene calls are TRBV5-4 and TRBJ2-6; the D gene is possibly TRBD2 (6 bases). From germline, CDR1 is SGHNT and CDR2 YYREEE (reference sequence). This CDR3 contains 18 residues. The V end was cut by 3 bases, the J end by 1 base, with 17 bases between. The CDR3 reads CASSSGTLTASGANVLTF. The CDR3 DNA reads as TGTGCCAGCAGCTCCGGGACTCTGACGGCTTCTGGGGCCAACGTCCTGACTTTC.

This clone was observed once. The chain recombines TRBV5-5 with TRBJ2-7, with D possibly TRBD2 on 6 matching bases. Germline V gene lookup returns CDR1 SGHKS and CDR2 YYEKEE (reference sequence). The CDR3 consists of 14 residues. V dropped 3 bases and J dropped 4 bases, with 14 bases sitting between them. The CDR3 is CASSSGTGLYEQYF. For the CDR3, the DNA is TGTGCCAGCAGCTCGGGGACGGGACTTTACGAGCAGTACTTC.

V is TRBV15 and J is TRBJ2-5; TRBD2 matches 8 bases. The CDR3 runs to 14 residues. After removal of 1 base from V and 5 bases from J, the junction contained 3 bases not matched to a gene. Per germline, CDR1 LNHNV and CDR2 YYDKDF (reference sequence). This CDR3 is CATSRVQRGETQYF. DNA for the CDR3: TGTGCCACCAGCAGAGTCCAGCGGGGGGAGACCCAGTACTTC.

The V call is TRBV10-1, the J call TRBJ2-3, with D possibly matching TRBD2 (6 bases). The CDR3 is 14 residues long. Germline V gene lookup returns CDR1 WNHNN and CDR2 SYGVQD (reference sequence). Trimming pared 4 bases from V and 10 bases from J, leaving 18 bases between. As DNA, the CDR3 is TGCGCCAGCAGTGCTGACCGGGAGTGGATGTCGCAGTATTTT. Amino acids: CASSADREWMSQYF.

The CDR3, as DNA: TGTGCCAGCAGCCAAGGGCGGGACAGAAACATTCAGTACTTC. Encoded protein: CASSQGRDRNIQYF. The V gene is TRBV4-2, the J gene TRBJ2-4, with a possible D match to TRBD1 (7 bases). Deletions cut 1 base from V and 6 bases from J, with 10 bases between. The CDR3 consists of 14 residues. Germline CDR1 is LGHNA and CDR2 is YNFKEQ.

J is TRBJ2-5 and V is TRBV6-5; TRBD2 might be the D (5 bases). Per germline, CDR1 MNHEY and CDR2 SVGAGI. The germline V and J ends were trimmed by 2 bases and 7 bases, with 5 bases remaining between them. This CDR3 comprises 11 residues. The CDR3 DNA is TGTGCCAGCAGTTACCGGGGGACCCAGTACTTC. This sequence encodes CASSYRGTQYF.

V and J are TRBV10-3 and TRBJ1-5, with TRBD1 matching 7 bases. The CDR3 covers 14 residues. The germline gives CDR1 ENHRY, CDR2 SYGVKD. J was trimmed by 5 bases and V by 5 bases; bases with no gene match: 6. CDR3 residues: CAISSDREYQPQHF. Written as DNA, the CDR3 is TGTGCCATCAGTTCAGACAGGGAGTATCAGCCCCAGCATTTT.

V gene TRBV9 combines with J gene TRBJ1-5, with a tentative D call TRBD1 (6 bases). In germline, CDR1 is SGDLS, CDR2 YYNGEE. This CDR3 is built from 15 residues. Trimming removed 0 bases from V and 4 bases from J, with 11 bases in between. The DNA for the CDR3 is TGTGCCAGCAGCGTAGGTTGGGGGCCAAATCAGCCCCAGCATTTT. It codes for CASSVGWGPNQPQHF. Full variable domain (remainder filled in from reference TRBV9 and TRBJ1-5): DSGVTQTPKHLITATGQRVTLRCSPRSGDLSVYWYQQSLDQGLQFLIQYYNGEERAKGNILERFSAQQFPDLHSELNLSSLELGDSALYFCASSVGWGPNQPQHFGDGTRLSIL.

The V gene is TRBV5-4, the J gene TRBJ1-4; TRBD1 matches at 8 bases. The CDR3 has 15 amino acids. Germline V lookup: CDR1 SGHNT, CDR2 YYREEE (reference sequence). With V trimmed by 0 bases and J by 10 bases, 8 bases remained unmatched. The CDR3: CASSLDQGAGGKLFF. The CDR3, as DNA: TGTGCCAGCAGCTTGGATCAGGGGGCCGGGGGAAAACTGTTTTTT.

The J gene is TRBJ2-5, the V gene TRBV6-1; possible D gene TRBD2, 6 bases. Trimming took 6 bases from V and 2 from J, leaving 13 bases between them. The CDR3 covers 14 residues. Looked up from germline, CDR1 is MNHNS and CDR2 is SASEGT. The CDR3 coding sequence is TGTGCCAGCAGGGAAATAGCGGAACAAGAGACCCAGTACTTC. Its protein is CASREIAEQETQYF.

The J gene is TRBJ2-1, the V gene TRBV5-1; TRBD2 aligns across 12 bases. The CDR3 extends over 18 amino acids. J lost 7 bases, V lost 3 bases, and 14 bases had no gene match. The germline V gene encodes CDR1 SGHRS and CDR2 YFSETQ. The CDR3 DNA sequence: TGCGCCAGCAGCTCCCACTTACACCTAGCGGGGGGGCCAAATGAGCAGTTCTTC. It codes for CASSSHLHLAGGPNEQFF.

This chain connects TRBV11-2 to TRBJ2-1; 7 positions match TRBD2. This CDR3 comprises 16 residues. The V gene end was trimmed by 6 bases and the J gene end by 1 base; junction bases not matched to a gene: 9. Germline CDR1 and CDR2: SGHAT and FQNNGV. The chain's CDR3 is CASRPRGVLSYNEQFF. CDR3 nucleotide sequence: TGTGCCAGCAGACCCCGGGGGGTACTTTCCTACAATGAGCAGTTCTTC.

The V and J genes are TRBV7-9 and TRBJ1-4; 10 nucleotides align to TRBD1. The ends lost 4 bases at V and 10 bases at J; junction bases unmatched: 6. Germline CDR1 reads SEHNR; CDR2 reads FQNEAQ (reference sequence). This CDR3 comprises 14 residues. The CDR3 is CASSWETGGGKLFF. The CDR3 DNA sequence: TGTGCCAGCAGCTGGGAGACAGGGGGCGGAAAACTGTTTTTT.